This passage covers 18 T cell receptor beta chains from one sample sequenced in a study of metastatic and nonmetastatic thyroid tumors. TCRdb re-called the PCR reads via MiXCR. The sample consists of 21,000 or so clones, 20% to 30% of them appearing once. All patients were treatment-naive before thyroid surgery. Sequenced input: tumor tissue. The receptors stem from a female donor with papillary thyroid cancer or a benign thyroid nodule (not recorded which). Some clones in this sample may be carry-over from other donors' samples.

The table lists this clone with a few counts. This clone may be a read error of a much larger clone one base away. The V call is TRBV7-6, the J call TRBJ2-2; D possibly matches TRBD1 or TRBD2 (6 bases each). The V gene lost 3 bases and the J gene lost 4 bases, with 21 bases spanning the gap. The CDR3 runs 18 residues. Germline CDR1 and CDR2: SGHVS and FNYEAQ. CDR3 in DNA: TGTGCCAGCAGCTTCGGCAACTCAAGGGGGGTTGTCACCGGGGAGCTGTTTTTT. The encoded protein is CASSFGNSRGVVTGELFF.

This clone was counted only a few times. This clone may be a read error of a much larger clone one base away. This same CDR3 is encoded by further DNA sequences in the sample. V and J are TRBV20-1 and TRBJ2-7; TRBD2 is a possible D gene (6 bases). The germline V and J ends were trimmed by 6 bases and 2 bases, with 20 bases remaining between them. The length of the CDR3 is 15 residues. The germline V gene encodes CDR1 DFQATT and CDR2 SNEGSKA (reference sequence). CDR3 bases: TGCAGTGCCCCCCCTCCCGGGGGTGGCACCTACGAGCAGTACTTC. This gives the protein CSAPPPGGGTYEQYF.

The table lists this clone with many counts. This sequence joins TRBV18 and TRBJ1-1, with D possibly being TRBD1 (5 bases). The V gene's germline CDR1 is KGHSH and CDR2 LQKENI. V lost 1 base and J 3 bases, leaving 12 bases between the germline ends. This CDR3 has 15 amino acids. DNA for the CDR3: TGTGCCAGCTCACCACAAAACGGGGGGGACACTGAAGCTTTCTTT. Translation: CASSPQNGGDTEAFF.

This clone was seen at least ten times. V and J are TRBV13 and TRBJ2-7; D remains unclear. CDR3 length: 14 amino acids. V dropped 0 bases and J dropped 1 base, with 7 bases sitting between them. In germline, CDR1 is PRHDT, CDR2 FYEKMQ (reference sequence). CDR3 sequence (DNA): TGTGCCAGCAGCTTAGGGGACCGGTCCTACGAGCAGTACTTC. This codes for CASSLGDRSYEQYF.

This clone has only one observation. This chain joins TRBV5-1 and TRBJ2-7; a possible D gene is TRBD2 (5 bases). This CDR3 has 16 amino acids. In germline, CDR1 is SGHRS, CDR2 YFSETQ. V was cut by 0 bases and J by 2 bases, with 15 bases left in between. The CDR3 coding sequence is TGCGCCAGCAGCTTGGCCCCTGGACTGGGAACCTACGAGCAGTACTTC. Protein: CASSLAPGLGTYEQYF.

This clone is judged medium-sized. The CDR3 DNA follows: TGTGCCAGCAGCCAAGACGGGCAGGGGTGGATCTATGGCTACACCTTC. Amino acid sequence: CASSQDGQGWIYGYTF. The chain links TRBV4-2 to TRBJ1-2, with D perhaps matching TRBD1 (6 bases). CDR1 and CDR2 from the germline V gene are LGHNA and YNFKEQ. With 0 bases removed from V and 4 bases from J, the gap between germline ends came to 15 bases. This CDR3 has 16 residues.

The V gene is TRBV20-1, the J gene TRBJ1-1; D call uncertain. V lost 3 bases to trimming and J lost 2 bases, with 4 bases between them. The CDR3 covers 11 residues. Germline CDR1 is DFQATT and CDR2 is SNEGSKA (reference sequence). The CDR3 sequence is CSARENTEAFF. The CDR3, as DNA: TGCAGTGCTAGGGAAAACACTGAAGCTTTCTTT.

The chain combines TRBV11-2 with TRBJ2-7; no firm D call. The CDR3 runs to 14 residues. Per the germline V gene, CDR1 is SGHAT and CDR2 is FQNNGV. With 0 bases removed from V and 6 bases from J, the gap between germline ends came to 12 bases. The CDR3 region is CASSLDNGLAEQYF. As DNA, the CDR3 is TGTGCCAGCAGCTTAGACAACGGATTGGCCGAGCAGTACTTC.

As to this clone: An end of the junction differs from the germline gene, which may be a read error. V gene TRBV5-1 combines with J gene TRBJ2-3, with a weak D call TRBD1 (5 bases). The CDR3 totals 15 residues. CDR1 and CDR2 (germline): SGHRS, YFSETQ. The CDR3 spells CASSPIKGLSDMQYF. Written as DNA, the CDR3 is TGCGCCAGCAGCCCGATAAAGGGGTTATCAGATATGCAGTATTTT.

This clone was seen at least ten times. This rearrangement joins TRBV7-2 to TRBJ2-1, with a weak D call TRBD2 (6 bases). Germline V gene sequence: CDR1 SGHTA, CDR2 FQGNSA. This CDR3 has 15 residues. Trimming took 5 bases from V and 10 from J, leaving 21 bases between them. CDR3 region: CASSAGGARLGEQFF. DNA for the CDR3: TGTGCCAGCAGCGCGGGCGGGGCCCGACTAGGAGAGCAGTTCTTC.

In this sample, this clone is medium-sized (0.01 to 0.1%). Sequence at one end of the junction differs from germline and may be a read error. The chain links TRBV6-5 to TRBJ1-1; weak D call: TRBD1 (5 bases). From germline, CDR1 is MNHEY and CDR2 SVGAGI. The CDR3 spans 12 residues. The DNA of the CDR3 is TGTGCCAGCAGTTACGGTAATTGGGGACTGGTCTTT. Its protein is CASSYGNWGLVF.

This clone appeared many times. The chain employs TRBV9 and TRBJ2-2; perhaps TRBD2 as D (5 bases). V gave up 3 bases and J gave up 8 bases, with 11 bases separating them. The CDR3 runs 13 residues. In germline, CDR1 is SGDLS, CDR2 YYNGEE. CDR3: CASSGLPGGELFF. DNA for the CDR3: TGTGCCAGCAGCGGCCTCCCGGGGGGGGAGCTGTTTTTT.

This clone was observed many times. This chain links TRBV20-1 with TRBJ2-3; the match to TRBD2 covers 11 bases. Germline V gene data show CDR1 as DFQATT and CDR2 as SNEGSKA (reference sequence). This CDR3 region has 19 residues. V lost 0 bases to trimming and J lost 0 bases; unmatched junction nucleotides: 11. The CDR3 is CSARDIGLAGGGSTDTQYF. The DNA for the CDR3 is TGCAGTGCTAGAGATATCGGCCTAGCGGGGGGTGGGAGCACAGATACGCAGTATTTT.

This clone rates as medium-sized (0.01 to 0.1%). The V call is TRBV28, the J call TRBJ2-7; D is perhaps TRBD2 (5 bases). The CDR3 runs 14 residues. Trimming took 4 bases from V and 5 from J, leaving 15 bases between them. The germline V gene encodes CDR1 MDHEN and CDR2 SYDVKM. The CDR3, as DNA: TGTGCCAGCAGTTCCCCCCACCTAGCAGACGAGCAGTACTTC. Translating it yields CASSSPHLADEQYF.

This sequence joins TRBV7-9 and TRBJ1-2; D is perhaps TRBD1 (6 bases). The CDR3 totals 13 residues. CDR1 and CDR2 (germline): SEHNR, FQNEAQ (reference sequence). Trimming cost V 9 bases and J 6 bases, with 17 bases left between them. CDR3 sequence: CARDHRAPHGYTF. CDR3 sequence (DNA): TGTGCCAGAGATCACAGGGCCCCCCATGGCTACACCTTC.

This clone was observed many times. This specimen includes other DNA sequences encoding the same CDR3. V gene TRBV10-2 combines with J gene TRBJ2-7; D possibly matches TRBD1 or TRBD2 (5 bases each). The CDR3 runs to 13 residues. Germline CDR1 reads WSHSY; CDR2 reads SAAADI. Trimming took off 2 bases at V and 2 bases at J, with 7 bases between the two ends. CDR3: CASSETGPYEQYF. The CDR3 DNA reads TGCGCCAGCAGTGAGACGGGACCCTACGAGCAGTACTTC.

The V and J genes are TRBV14 and TRBJ2-3, with D tentatively TRBD2 (6 bases). Looked up from germline, CDR1 is SGHDN and CDR2 is FVKESK. The CDR3 extends over 19 amino acids. Trimming removed 3 bases at V and 0 bases at J, with 22 bases between. The CDR3 DNA follows: TGTGCCAGCAGCCAGGAGGGTGGTTTTACTTACTCTAGCACAGATACGCAGTATTTT. It encodes CASSQEGGFTYSSTDTQYF.

This clone was detected ten times or more. At one end, the junction sequence differs from germline, possibly due to a read error. The identical CDR3 is also encoded by other nucleotide sequences in the sample. The chain couples TRBV20-1 to TRBJ1-2; 10 bases match TRBD1. The CDR3 has 17 residues. In germline, CDR1 is DFQATT, CDR2 SNEGSKA (reference sequence). The CDR3 region has the DNA TGCAGTGCTAGAGGTCTGGGAGGGGGACAGGGGAACTATGGCTGCACCTTC. Translating gives CSARGLGGGQGNYGCTF.